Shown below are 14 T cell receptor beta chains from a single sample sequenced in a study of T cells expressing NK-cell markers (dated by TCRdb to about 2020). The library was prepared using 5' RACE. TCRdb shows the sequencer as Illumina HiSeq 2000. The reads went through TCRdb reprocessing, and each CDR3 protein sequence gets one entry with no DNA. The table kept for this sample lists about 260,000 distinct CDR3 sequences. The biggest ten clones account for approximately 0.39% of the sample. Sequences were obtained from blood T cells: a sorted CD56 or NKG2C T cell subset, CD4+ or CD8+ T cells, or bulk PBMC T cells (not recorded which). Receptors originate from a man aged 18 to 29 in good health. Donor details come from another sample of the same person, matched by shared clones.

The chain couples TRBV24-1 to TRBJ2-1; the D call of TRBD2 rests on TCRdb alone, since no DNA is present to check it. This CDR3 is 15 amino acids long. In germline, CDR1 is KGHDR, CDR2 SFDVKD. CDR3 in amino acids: CATSDREHPANEQFF.

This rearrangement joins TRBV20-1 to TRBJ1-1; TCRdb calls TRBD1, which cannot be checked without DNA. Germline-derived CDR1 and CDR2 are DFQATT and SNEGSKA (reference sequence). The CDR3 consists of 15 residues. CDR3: CSARGTTGWNTEAFF.

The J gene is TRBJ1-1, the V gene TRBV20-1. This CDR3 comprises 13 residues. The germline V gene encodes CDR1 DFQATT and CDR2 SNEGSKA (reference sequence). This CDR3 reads CSATDGADTEAFF.

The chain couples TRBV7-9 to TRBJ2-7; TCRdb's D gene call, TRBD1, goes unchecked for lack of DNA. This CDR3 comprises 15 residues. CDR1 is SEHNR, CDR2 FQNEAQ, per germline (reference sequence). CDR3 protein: CASSLAAGVTYEQYF.

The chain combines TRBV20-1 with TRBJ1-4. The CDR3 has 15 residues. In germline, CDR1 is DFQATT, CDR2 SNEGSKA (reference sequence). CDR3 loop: CSASLGLVTNEKLFF.

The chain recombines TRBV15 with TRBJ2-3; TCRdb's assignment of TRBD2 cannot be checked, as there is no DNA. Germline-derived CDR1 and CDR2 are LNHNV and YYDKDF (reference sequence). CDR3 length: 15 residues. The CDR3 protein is CATSRRGGSTDTQYF.

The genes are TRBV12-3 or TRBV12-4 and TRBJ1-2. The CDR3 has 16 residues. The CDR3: CASSSPTGTSGYGYTF.

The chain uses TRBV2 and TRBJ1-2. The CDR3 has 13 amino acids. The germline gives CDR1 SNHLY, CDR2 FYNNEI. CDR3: CASSINMSYGYTF.

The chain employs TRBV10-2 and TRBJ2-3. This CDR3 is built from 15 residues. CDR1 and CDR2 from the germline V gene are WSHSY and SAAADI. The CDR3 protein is CASRASHLGADTQYF.

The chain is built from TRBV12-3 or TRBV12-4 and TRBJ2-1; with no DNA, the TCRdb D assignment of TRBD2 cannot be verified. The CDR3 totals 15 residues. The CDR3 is CASIGGLAGYNEQFF.

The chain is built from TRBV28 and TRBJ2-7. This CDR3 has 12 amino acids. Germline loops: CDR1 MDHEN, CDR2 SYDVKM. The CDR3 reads CASSSYLYEQYF.

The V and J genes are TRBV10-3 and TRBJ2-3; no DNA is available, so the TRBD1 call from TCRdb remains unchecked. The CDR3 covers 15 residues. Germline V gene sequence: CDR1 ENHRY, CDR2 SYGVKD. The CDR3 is CAISRVGQGVDTQYF.

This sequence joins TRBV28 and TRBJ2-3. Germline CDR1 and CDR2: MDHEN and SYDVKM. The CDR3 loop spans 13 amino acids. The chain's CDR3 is CASVDTDTDTQYF.

The CDR3 here is CATSDLGQEKDTQYF. This chain connects TRBV24-1 to TRBJ2-3; the TCRdb call, TRBD1, lacks DNA for checking. Germline-derived CDR1 and CDR2 are KGHDR and SFDVKD. This CDR3 region has 15 residues.